One and the same sample provided the 25 T cell receptor beta chains below, sequenced in a study of T cells expressing NK-cell markers. Reprocessing the 5' RACE reads, TCRdb reports a single entry for every CDR3 protein and omits DNA. The table lists 250,000 to 300,000 distinct CDR3 sequences. The sequencing input was blood T cells: a sorted CD56 or NKG2C T cell subset, CD4+ or CD8+ T cells, or bulk PBMC T cells (not recorded which). Receptors were obtained from a woman aged 18 to 75 in good health.

This rearrangement joins TRBV20-1 to TRBJ2-3. Per germline, CDR1 DFQATT and CDR2 SNEGSKA (reference sequence). The CDR3 length is 14 residues. CDR3 sequence: CSAHLGSRTDTQYF.

The chain has TRBV11-2 and TRBJ2-7; TCRdb gives TRBD1 as the D gene, but with no DNA this cannot be confirmed. CDR1 SGHAT and CDR2 FQNNGV come from the germline V gene. This CDR3 region has 14 residues. CDR3 protein: CATEVRERLYEQYF.

The chain employs TRBV24-1 and TRBJ2-5; TCRdb's D gene call, TRBD1, goes unchecked for lack of DNA. The CDR3 length is 15 residues. CDR1 is KGHDR and CDR2 is SFDVKD in the germline V gene. The CDR3 loop is CATSDRQGAGETQYF.

This chain joins TRBV3-1 and TRBJ2-7. The CDR3 contains 12 residues. Germline-derived CDR1 and CDR2 are LGHDT and YNNKEL (reference sequence). The CDR3 region is CASSQVPNEQYF.

This chain connects TRBV6-1 to TRBJ2-1; as DNA is missing, the TRBD1 call by TCRdb cannot be tested. Germline V CDR1 and CDR2: MNHNS, SASEGT. The CDR3 has 17 amino acids. CDR3 sequence: CASRKVGTGVSYNEQFF.

This CDR3 reads CASSLANLRTGNNEQFF. This chain links TRBV5-1 with TRBJ2-1; TCRdb outputs TRBD1, but without DNA this stays unchecked. The CDR3 sequence is 17 residues long. Germline lookup yields CDR1 SGHRS and CDR2 YFSETQ.

The chain couples TRBV7-3 to TRBJ2-3; TCRdb selects TRBD1, and the lack of DNA leaves this call unchecked. CDR1 SGHTA and CDR2 FQGTGA come from the germline V gene. This CDR3 comprises 14 residues. CDR3 sequence: CASSSGGDADTQYF.

The chain employs TRBV5-1 and TRBJ1-2; TCRdb indicates TRBD1, and absent DNA this call remains unverified. The CDR3 is made up of 14 amino acids. In germline, CDR1 is SGHRS, CDR2 YFSETQ. The CDR3: CASSGGQGAAGYTF.

The J gene is TRBJ2-7, the V gene TRBV7-3; the D gene TCRdb calls, TRBD2, cannot be checked with no DNA. CDR3 length equals 15 residues. CDR1 is SGHTA, CDR2 FQGTGA, per germline. This chain's CDR3 is CASSLRRGPSYEQYF. The complete variable domain, with remaining parts taken from reference TRBV7-3 and TRBJ2-7, reads GAGVSQTPSNKVTEKGKYVELRCDPISGHTALYWYRQSLGQGPEFLIYFQGTGAADDSGLPNDRFFAVRPEGSVSTLKIQRTERGDSAVYLCASSLRRGPSYEQYFGPGTRLTVT.

The rearrangement uses TRBV29-1 and TRBJ2-2; the TCRdb call, TRBD1, lacks DNA for checking. Germline V gene data show CDR1 as SQVTM and CDR2 as ANQGSEA. CDR3 length: 15 residues. This CDR3 reads CSVEGTVKNTGELFF.

This CDR3 is CASSPSGPGGTFYNEQFF. This chain uses TRBV4-3 with TRBJ2-1; without DNA, the TCRdb call of TRBD2 cannot be checked. CDR1 is LGHNA and CDR2 is YSLEER in the germline V gene. The CDR3 has 18 amino acids.

J is TRBJ2-2 and V is TRBV4-2; TCRdb lists TRBD1, though no DNA is available to test this call. The CDR3 covers 16 residues. CDR1 LGHNA and CDR2 YNFKEQ come from the germline V gene. The CDR3 reads CASSQAHIEGTGELFF.

CDR3 protein: CASNLATTSNTEAFF. The chain recombines TRBV5-1 with TRBJ1-1. The V gene's germline CDR1 is SGHRS and CDR2 YFSETQ. The CDR3 sequence is 15 residues long.

The V call is TRBV5-5, the J call TRBJ2-5; checking the TCRdb D call of TRBD1 is not possible without DNA. The CDR3 totals 12 residues. Germline assignment: CDR1 SGHKS and CDR2 YYEKEE (reference sequence). The CDR3 protein is CASSSTVYPQYF.

The chain carries TRBV7-2 and TRBJ2-1; TCRdb outputs TRBD2, but without DNA this stays unchecked. Germline CDR1 and CDR2: SGHTA and FQGNSA. The CDR3 extends over 19 amino acids. The CDR3 loop reads CASSLSTSGRARTYNEQFF.

The rearrangement uses TRBV20-1 and TRBJ2-5; TCRdb indicates TRBD2, and absent DNA this call remains unverified. The CDR3 totals 15 residues. The germline CDR1 and CDR2 sequences are DFQATT and SNEGSKA (reference sequence). The CDR3 reads CSAGGRSPSQETQYF.

The chain is built from TRBV28 and TRBJ1-5. Germline CDR1 reads MDHEN; CDR2 reads SYDVKM. There are 15 residues in the CDR3. The CDR3 sequence: CASSGRGSGDQPQHF.

V is TRBV27 and J is TRBJ2-1; as DNA is missing, the TRBD2 call by TCRdb cannot be tested. This CDR3 region has 17 residues. Per the germline V gene, CDR1 is MNHEY and CDR2 is SMNVEV (reference sequence). The CDR3 protein is CASSSVSGRARGNEQFF.

The J gene is TRBJ2-2, the V gene TRBV5-1. The germline CDR1 and CDR2 sequences are SGHRS and YFSETQ. The CDR3 runs 16 residues. This chain's CDR3 is CASSLAVGIGTGELFF. Using reference TRBV5-1 and TRBJ2-2 for the parts outside the CDR3, the full variable domain is KAGVTQTPRYLIKTRGQQVTLSCSPISGHRSVSWYQQTPGQGLQFLFEYFSETQRNKGNFPGRFSGRQFSNSRSEMNVSTLELGDSALYLCASSLAVGIGTGELFFGEGSRLTVL.

This chain joins TRBV7-8 and TRBJ2-7. The CDR3 contains 16 residues. Germline CDR1 reads SGHVS; CDR2 reads FQNEAQ. The CDR3 is CASSLGNPRTTYEQYF.

V gene TRBV10-3 combines with J gene TRBJ2-1; TCRdb names TRBD2, which stays unverified in the absence of DNA. The CDR3 covers 16 residues. Per germline, CDR1 ENHRY and CDR2 SYGVKD. Here the CDR3 reads CAISEIAAGTYNEQFF.

This chain links TRBV7-2 with TRBJ1-3; absent DNA, TCRdb's TRBD1 call cannot be checked. From germline, CDR1 is SGHTA and CDR2 FQGNSA. The CDR3 loop spans 15 amino acids. The CDR3 reads CASSFDSRSGNTIYF.

The chain joins TRBV20-1 to TRBJ2-1. The CDR3 consists of 15 residues. Germline V gene data show CDR1 as DFQATT and CDR2 as SNEGSKA (reference sequence). The CDR3 is CSARDMGVTYNEQFF.

V usage is TRBV12-3 or TRBV12-4 and J usage is TRBJ2-7; TCRdb selects TRBD1, and the lack of DNA leaves this call unchecked. There are 13 residues in the CDR3. CDR3 sequence: CANGGSTSYEQYF.

This chain links TRBV5-1 with TRBJ2-5; TCRdb selects TRBD1, and the lack of DNA leaves this call unchecked. The CDR3 runs to 14 residues. Germline-derived CDR1 and CDR2 are SGHRS and YFSETQ. The CDR3 here is CASSITATGETQYF.